Presented here are 27 T cell receptor beta chains from one specimen sequenced in a study of blood T cell repertoires in COVID-19. Libraries were prepared by immunoSEQ multiplex PCR; TCRdb keeps only in-frame clonotypes and omits some of them. Of approximately 210,000 clones in the sample, approximately 80% were seen once. The sample consisted of peripheral blood. These TCRs come from a young man with active or convalescent COVID-19.

The chain is built from TRBV28 and TRBJ1-2, with TRBD1 matching over 7 bases. There are 16 residues in the CDR3. Germline V lookup: CDR1 MDHEN, CDR2 SYDVKM. The trim removed 1 base at V and 8 bases at J, leaving 13 bases unmatched. CDR3 nucleotide sequence: TGTGCCAGCAGTTTATCAAGTACAGGGGCCGCGTGGGGCTACACCTTC. It encodes CASSLSSTGAAWGYTF.

The V and J genes are TRBV5-1 and TRBJ2-2; 11 positions match TRBD2. Trimming took 2 bases from V and 7 from J; bases not matched to a gene: 7. Germline V gene lookup returns CDR1 SGHRS and CDR2 YFSETQ. This CDR3 region has 16 residues. CDR3 residues: CASSFVGLAENGELFF. CDR3 in DNA: TGCGCCAGCAGCTTCGTGGGACTAGCGGAAAACGGGGAGCTGTTTTTT.

This chain joins TRBV10-2 and TRBJ2-5; D possibly corresponds to TRBD2 (7 bases). V lost 2 bases and J 0 bases, leaving 25 bases between the germline ends. The V gene's germline CDR1 is WSHSY and CDR2 SAAADI. The CDR3 runs to 20 residues. CDR3 sequence reads: CASSEDSPPGDYMYQETQYF. The DNA of the CDR3 is TGCGCCAGCAGTGAGGACAGCCCCCCAGGGGACTACATGTACCAAGAGACCCAGTACTTC.

This clone came up once. This rearrangement joins TRBV27 to TRBJ2-3; 13 bases agree with TRBD2. Germline CDR1 reads MNHEY; CDR2 reads SMNVEV (reference sequence). Trimming at V came to 4 bases and at J to 3 bases, leaving 10 bases not matched to a gene. The length of the CDR3 is 18 residues. The CDR3 is CASSYQGLAGVLTDTQYF. For the CDR3, the DNA is TGTGCCAGCAGTTATCAAGGACTAGCGGGAGTTTTAACAGATACGCAGTATTTT.

This sequence joins TRBV5-1 and TRBJ2-3; 12 nucleotides align to TRBD2. Per germline, CDR1 SGHRS and CDR2 YFSETQ. V lost 4 bases and J lost 3; bases outside the gene matches: 9. CDR3 length: 17 amino acids. CDR3 bases: TGCGCCAGCAGCGAAAGTCTGACTAGCGGGAGAACAGATACGCAGTATTTT. Its translation: CASSESLTSGRTDTQYF. Full variable domain (rest looked up from reference TRBV5-1 and TRBJ2-3): KAGVTQTPRYLIKTRGQQVTLSCSPISGHRSVSWYQQTPGQGLQFLFEYFSETQRNKGNFPGRFSGRQFSNSRSEMNVSTLELGDSALYLCASSESLTSGRTDTQYFGPGTRLTVL.

The chain couples TRBV6-5 to TRBJ2-1; 8 bases agree with TRBD2. Per the germline V gene, CDR1 is MNHEY and CDR2 is SVGAGI. Germline trimming cut 10 bases from V and 3 bases from J; bases unmatched to any gene: 8. The CDR3 spans 14 residues. The CDR3 is CAISGLVGYNEQFF. The DNA of the CDR3 is TGTGCCATTTCGGGACTAGTCGGCTACAATGAGCAGTTCTTC.

This chain links TRBV6-6 with TRBJ2-7, with 8 nucleotides matching TRBD2. Trimming cost V 2 bases and J 6 bases; bases outside gene matches: 9. CDR1 MNHNY and CDR2 SVGAGI come from the germline V gene (reference sequence). CDR3 length: 15 amino acids. The CDR3 coding sequence is TGTGCCAGCAGTTACAAGTTCCGGACTAGCTCCGAGCAGTACTTC. Encoded protein: CASSYKFRTSSEQYF.

This clone was seen only a few times. This sequence joins TRBV5-6 and TRBJ1-4; TRBD1 might be the D (6 bases). Trimming cost V 4 bases and J 8 bases, with 15 bases left between them. CDR1 is SGHDT, CDR2 YYEEEE, per germline. CDR3 length: 14 residues. CDR3 DNA sequence: TGTGCCAGCAGCCGTGTGTCTACAGGGGAAAAACTGTTTTTT. Its translation is CASSRVSTGEKLFF.

The chain joins TRBV5-4 to TRBJ2-3, with 9 bases that match TRBD2. This CDR3 comprises 16 residues. Germline V gene data show CDR1 as SGHNT and CDR2 as YYREEE (reference sequence). Unmatched junction bases numbered 11, after V lost 2 bases and J lost 7 bases. DNA for the CDR3: TGTGCCAGCAGCTTCGGATTGAGGCTAGCGGGGAATACGCAGTATTTT. Amino acid sequence: CASSFGLRLAGNTQYF.

The rearrangement joins TRBV29-1 to TRBJ2-5, with TRBD1 matching 10 bases. V lost 4 bases and J lost 0; bases outside the gene matches: 8. CDR3 size: 16 residues. Germline V gene lookup returns CDR1 SQVTM and CDR2 ANQGSEA. The chain's CDR3 is CSVGSGTGVYQETQYF. CDR3 nucleotide sequence: TGCAGCGTTGGATCTGGGACAGGGGTGTACCAAGAGACCCAGTACTTC.

This clone was seen once. The chain is built from TRBV30 and TRBJ2-1; 16 bases fit TRBD2. From germline, CDR1 is GTSNPN and CDR2 SVGIG (reference sequence). J gave up 6 bases and V 8 bases, and 22 bases lay outside the gene matches. The CDR3 sequence is 20 residues long. CDR3 nucleotides: TGTGCCCAGCTAGGAGCGTTCAGTAGGGGACTAGCGGGAGGGCCCAATGAGCAGTTCTTC. This sequence encodes CAQLGAFSRGLAGGPNEQFF.

The chain links TRBV19 to TRBJ1-5, with unresolved D. V shed 2 bases and J shed 5 bases, with 10 bases lying between them. The CDR3 sequence is 14 residues long. Germline CDR1 is LNHDA and CDR2 is SQIVND (reference sequence). The CDR3 coding sequence is TGTGCCAGTAGTATAAACAGATTTGATCAGCCCCAGCATTTT. Its translation: CASSINRFDQPQHF.

The CDR3 region has the DNA TGTGCCAGCAGCGCGGCAGCGGGTTCACCCCTCCACTTT. Encoded protein: CASSAAAGSPLHF. The chain joins TRBV9 to TRBJ1-6; no clear D gene. The CDR3 sequence is 13 residues long. The V end was cut by 3 bases, the J end by 9 bases, with 10 bases between. The germline V gene encodes CDR1 SGDLS and CDR2 YYNGEE. The full variable domain, completed using reference TRBV9 and TRBJ1-6, is DSGVTQTPKHLITATGQRVTLRCSPRSGDLSVYWYQQSLDQGLQFLIQYYNGEERAKGNILERFSAQQFPDLHSELNLSSLELGDSALYFCASSAAAGSPLHFGNGTRLTVT.

The V and J genes are TRBV7-2 and TRBJ1-5; D perhaps matches TRBD1 (5 bases). The CDR3 extends over 14 amino acids. Germline-derived CDR1 and CDR2 are SGHTA and FQGNSA. Deletions cut 6 bases from V and 7 bases from J, with 16 bases between. CDR3 residues: CASRHAGLYQPQHF. Here the CDR3 DNA reads TGTGCCAGCAGGCATGCAGGGTTGTACCAGCCCCAGCATTTT. The full variable domain, with the rest looked up from reference TRBV7-2 and TRBJ1-5, is GAGVSQSPSNKVTEKGKDVELRCDPISGHTALYWYRQSLGQGLEFLIYFQGNSAPDKSGLPSDRFSAERTGGSVSTLTIQRTQQEDSAVYLCASRHAGLYQPQHFGDGTRLSIL.

The chain employs TRBV12-3 or TRBV12-4 and TRBJ2-3; D remains ambiguous. V lost 2 bases and J 6 bases, leaving 6 bases between the germline ends. This CDR3 comprises 12 residues. CDR3 in amino acids: CASSLLVDTQYF. CDR3 coding DNA: TGTGCCAGCAGTTTACTTGTGGATACGCAGTATTTT.

The V and J genes are TRBV3-1 (or the pseudogene TRBV3-2) and TRBJ2-3; D is undetermined. The CDR3 is made up of 15 amino acids. Trimming left V 1 base short and J 0 bases short, with 8 bases between. The germline gives CDR1 LGHDT, CDR2 YNNKEL (reference sequence). The CDR3 bases are TGTGCCAGCAGCCAAGGTCCAACTAGCACAGATACGCAGTATTTT. Translated, it gives CASSQGPTSTDTQYF.

V gene TRBV7-9 combines with J gene TRBJ2-7; 8 bases map to TRBD2. This CDR3 comprises 18 residues. The V gene end was trimmed by 5 bases and the J gene end by 4 bases; junction bases not matched to a gene: 19. In germline, CDR1 is SEHNR, CDR2 FQNEAQ (reference sequence). The CDR3 spells CASSPVGSGSRSTYEQYF. CDR3 in DNA: TGTGCCAGCAGCCCTGTAGGGAGCGGGAGCCGGTCTACTTACGAGCAGTACTTC.

This clone came up a few times. This chain links TRBV6-6 with TRBJ1-3; the D is unclear. The V end was cut by 5 bases, the J end by 1 base, with 9 bases between. The CDR3 contains 14 residues. CDR1 MNHNY and CDR2 SVGAGI come from the germline V gene (reference sequence). The CDR3 loop reads CASSLGESGNTIYF. As DNA, the CDR3 is TGTGCCAGCAGTCTCGGGGAGTCTGGAAACACCATATATTTT.

The genes are TRBV20-1 and TRBJ2-7, with TRBD2 as a possible D gene (5 bases). Looked up from germline, CDR1 is DFQATT and CDR2 is SNEGSKA (reference sequence). V gave up 3 bases and J gave up 4 bases, with 16 bases separating them. The CDR3 is 14 residues long. The CDR3 nucleotides read TGCAGTGCTAGTTATTCTGGGAGACTATACGAGCAGTACTTC. This sequence encodes CSASYSGRLYEQYF.

This chain uses TRBV3-1 (or the pseudogene TRBV3-2) with TRBJ1-3; D call uncertain. Germline V gives CDR1 LGHDT, CDR2 YNNKEL (reference sequence). V lost 4 bases to trimming and J lost 6 bases, with 4 bases between them. This CDR3 contains 11 residues. In DNA, the CDR3 is TGTGCCAGCAGCCGGGCAAACACCATATATTTT. This codes for CASSRANTIYF.

The chain recombines TRBV18 with TRBJ1-3, with a tentative D call TRBD1 (6 bases). Trimming took off 3 bases at V and 1 base at J, with 10 bases between the two ends. This CDR3 has 15 residues. CDR1 and CDR2 from the germline V gene are KGHSH and LQKENI. The CDR3, as DNA: TGTGCCAGCTCACCCTCGGACAGATCTGGAAACACCATATATTTT. It specifies CASSPSDRSGNTIYF.

This clone was seen a few times. The chain combines TRBV5-8 with TRBJ1-5, with D maybe TRBD1 (6 bases). Germline CDR1 reads SGHTS; CDR2 reads YDEGEE. V dropped 7 bases and J dropped 0 bases, with 8 bases sitting between them. This CDR3 is built from 13 residues. The CDR3 nucleotides read TGTGCCAGCGGACAGTCTAGCAATCAGCCCCAGCATTTT. Translating gives CASGQSSNQPQHF.

The chain has TRBV21-1 and TRBJ1-1; whether TRBD1, the table's D call, matches the DNA was not checked. TRBV21-1 is termed a pseudogene. CDR3 length equals 18 residues. CDR3 sequence reads: CASSKEEGVVGIQTEAFF. For the CDR3, the DNA is TGTGCCAGCAGCAAAGAGGAAGGGGTCGTCGGCATCCAGACTGAAGCTTTCTTT.

This clone was observed once. This sequence joins TRBV19 and TRBJ1-2, with 7 bases lining up with TRBD1. This CDR3 is built from 15 residues. Germline CDR1 is LNHDA and CDR2 is SQIVND (reference sequence). V was clipped by 3 bases and J by 12 bases; unmatched bases: 16. The CDR3 reads CASSITPGQSNPDTF. The CDR3 DNA is TGTGCCAGTAGTATTACTCCGGGACAGAGTAATCCGGACACCTTC. The whole variable domain, filled in from reference TRBV19 and TRBJ1-2, reads DGGITQSPKYLFRKEGQNVTLSCEQNLNHDAMYWYRQDPGQGLRLIYYSQIVNDFQKGDIAEGYSVSREKKESFPLTVTSAQKNPTAFYLCASSITPGQSNPDTFGSGTRLTVV.

This chain connects TRBV5-3 to TRBJ2-7; D possibly corresponds to TRBD2 (6 bases). TRBV5-3 is given ORF status, its function remaining uncertain. V was shortened by 4 bases and J by 0 bases, with 17 bases between the two germline ends. The CDR3 has 16 residues. DNA for the CDR3: TGTGCCAGAAGCCACTTGGGGACTGTGAGCTCCTACGAGCAGTACTTC. It codes for CARSHLGTVSSYEQYF.

The genes are TRBV19 and TRBJ1-1; D is possibly TRBD1 (6 bases). Germline V gives CDR1 LNHDA, CDR2 SQIVND (reference sequence). This CDR3 is 13 amino acids long. V gave up 5 bases and J gave up 4 bases, with 11 bases separating them. Here the CDR3 reads CASSPTGPTEAFF. The CDR3 DNA reads as TGTGCCAGTAGTCCCACAGGGCCCACTGAAGCTTTCTTT. Full variable domain (rest looked up from reference TRBV19 and TRBJ1-1): DGGITQSPKYLFRKEGQNVTLSCEQNLNHDAMYWYRQDPGQGLRLIYYSQIVNDFQKGDIAEGYSVSREKKESFPLTVTSAQKNPTAFYLCASSPTGPTEAFFGQGTRLTVV.

CDR3 in DNA: TGTGCCAGCAGCTCTCGTAGATACGGGGAAAAACTGTTTTTT. Amino acid sequence: CASSSRRYGEKLFF. The rearrangement uses TRBV7-8 and TRBJ1-4; D remains unclear. The germline CDR1 and CDR2 sequences are SGHVS and FQNEAQ. The CDR3 sequence is 14 residues long. Deletions cut 4 bases from V and 8 bases from J, with 14 bases between.